This section outlines one T cell receptor (beta chain) sequence together with its context. No antigen is known for it. The CDR3 extends over 15 amino acids. V lost 4 bases, J lost 4 bases, and 17 bases lay in between. Germline values: CDR1 DFQATT, CDR2 SNEGSKA (reference sequence). The record originates from a study of blood T cells in healthy people across ages. The wider study: About one barcoded beta molecule per two T cells was captured by template switching. Points from the study as a whole: Changes in expanded clonotypes were possibly confounded, as the CMV status of donors was unknown. Age advanced and TCR beta diversity per million T cells fell, roughly linearly.

A second 7 to 11 cycle PCR used barcoded and J-beta primers. With 12 random nucleotides, a template-switch adaptor tagged each individual cDNA molecule. TCRdb reprocessed the 5' RACE reads with MiXCR, giving one entry per CDR3 protein. This table has approximately 820,000 distinct CDR3 sequences, more than 40% appearing once. The chain employs TRBV20-1 and TRBJ2-1; D perhaps matches TRBD2 (6 bases). The receptor was derived from a man aged 55 to 70 in good health. The sequencing sample was made of blood. The CDR3 spells CSATAMRGKYNEQFF. In DNA form, the CDR3 reads TGCAGTGCTACCGCGATGCGGGGAAAGTACAATGAGCAGTTCTTC.